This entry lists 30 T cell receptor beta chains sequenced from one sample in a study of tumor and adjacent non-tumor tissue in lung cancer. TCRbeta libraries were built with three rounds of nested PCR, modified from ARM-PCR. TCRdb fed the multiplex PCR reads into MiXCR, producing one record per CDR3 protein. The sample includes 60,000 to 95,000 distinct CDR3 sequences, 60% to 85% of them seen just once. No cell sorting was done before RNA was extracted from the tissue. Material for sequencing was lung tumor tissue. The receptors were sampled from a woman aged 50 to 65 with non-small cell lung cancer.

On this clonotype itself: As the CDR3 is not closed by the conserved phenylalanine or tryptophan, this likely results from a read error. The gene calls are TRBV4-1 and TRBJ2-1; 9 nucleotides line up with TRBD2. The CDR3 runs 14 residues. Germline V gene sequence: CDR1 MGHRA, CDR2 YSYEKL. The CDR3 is CASSRGGRDNEQFV. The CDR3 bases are TGCGCCAGCAGCCGAGGCGGGAGGGACAATGAACAGTTCGTC.

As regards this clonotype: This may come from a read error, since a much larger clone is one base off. The CDR3 nucleotides are TGTGCCTGCCGAGACAGCCCCTCCTACAATGAGCAGTTCTTC. Residues: CACRDSPSYNEQFF. The chain joins TRBV30 to TRBJ2-1, with D possibly being TRBD1 (5 bases). V shed 6 bases and J shed 0 bases, with 12 bases lying between them. There are 14 residues in the CDR3. Germline lookup yields CDR1 GTSNPN and CDR2 SVGIG (reference sequence).

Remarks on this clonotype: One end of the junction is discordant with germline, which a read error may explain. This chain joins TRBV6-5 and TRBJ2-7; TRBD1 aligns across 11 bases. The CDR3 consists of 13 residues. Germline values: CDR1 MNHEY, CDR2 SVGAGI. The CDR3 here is CANSWGQGDEQYF. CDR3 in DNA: TGTGCCAACAGTTGGGGACAGGGGGACGAGCAGTACTTC.

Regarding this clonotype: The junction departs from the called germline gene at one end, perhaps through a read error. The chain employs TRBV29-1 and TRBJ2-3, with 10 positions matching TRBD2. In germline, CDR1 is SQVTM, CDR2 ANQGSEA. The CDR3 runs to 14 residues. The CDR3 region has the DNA TGCAGCGTTTCTAGCGGGAGAGAGTCAGACACGCAGCACTTT. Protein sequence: CSVSSGRESDTQHF.

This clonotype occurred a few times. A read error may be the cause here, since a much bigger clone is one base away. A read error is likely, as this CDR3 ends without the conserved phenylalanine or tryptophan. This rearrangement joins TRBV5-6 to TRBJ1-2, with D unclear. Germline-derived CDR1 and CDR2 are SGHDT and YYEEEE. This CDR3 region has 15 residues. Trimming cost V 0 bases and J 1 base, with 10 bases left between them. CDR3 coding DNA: TGTGCCAGCAGCTTGGCTCTCGCCATTAACTATGGCTACACCTTA. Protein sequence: CASSLALAINYGYTL.

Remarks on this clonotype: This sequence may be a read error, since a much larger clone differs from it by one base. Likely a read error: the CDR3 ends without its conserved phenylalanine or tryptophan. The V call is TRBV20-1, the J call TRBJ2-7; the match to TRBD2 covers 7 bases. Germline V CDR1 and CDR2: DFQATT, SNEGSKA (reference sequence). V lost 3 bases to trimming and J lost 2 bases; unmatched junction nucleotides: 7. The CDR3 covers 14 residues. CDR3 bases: TGCAGTGCTAGTGGCCTAGCGGAACCCTACGAGCAGTACTAC. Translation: CSASGLAEPYEQYY.

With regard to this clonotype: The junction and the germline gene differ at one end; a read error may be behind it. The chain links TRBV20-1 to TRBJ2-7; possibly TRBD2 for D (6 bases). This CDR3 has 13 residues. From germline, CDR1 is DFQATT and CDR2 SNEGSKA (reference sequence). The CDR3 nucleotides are TGCAGTGATAGAGTTCGGGAGCCCAACGAGCAGTATTTC. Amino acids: CSDRVREPNEQYF.

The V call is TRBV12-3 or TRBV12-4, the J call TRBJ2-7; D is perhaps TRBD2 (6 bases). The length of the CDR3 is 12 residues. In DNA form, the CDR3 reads TGTACCAACAGTCGGGGGTCCTACGAGCAGTACTTC. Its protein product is CTNSRGSYEQYF.

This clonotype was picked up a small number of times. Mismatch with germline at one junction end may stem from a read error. This CDR3 is CASSFNGLSNQPQRF. CDR3 bases: TGTGCCAGCAGCTTTAATGGATTGAGTAATCAGCCCCAGCGTTTT. The rearrangement links TRBV11-2 to TRBJ1-5; D is unclear. CDR1 SGHAT and CDR2 FQNNGV come from the germline V gene. There are 15 residues in the CDR3.

CDR3 loop: CASSENIGSWDEQFF. CDR3 in DNA: TGCGCCAGCAGTGAAAATATCGGGTCTTGGGACGAGCAGTTCTTC. The V call is TRBV10-1, the J call TRBJ2-1; D possibly matches TRBD1 or TRBD2 (5 bases each). Germline CDR1 WNHNN, CDR2 SYGVQD (reference sequence). Trimming cost V 3 bases and J 10 bases, with 19 bases left between them. CDR3 length equals 15 residues.

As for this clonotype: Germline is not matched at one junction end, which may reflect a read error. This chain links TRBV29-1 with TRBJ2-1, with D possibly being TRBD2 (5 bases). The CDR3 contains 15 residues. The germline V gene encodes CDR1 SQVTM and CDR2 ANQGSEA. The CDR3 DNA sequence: TGCATCGCCGAGGATGGGGTAGCGCGTTCCAATGAGCAGCTCTTC. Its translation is CIAEDGVARSNEQLF.

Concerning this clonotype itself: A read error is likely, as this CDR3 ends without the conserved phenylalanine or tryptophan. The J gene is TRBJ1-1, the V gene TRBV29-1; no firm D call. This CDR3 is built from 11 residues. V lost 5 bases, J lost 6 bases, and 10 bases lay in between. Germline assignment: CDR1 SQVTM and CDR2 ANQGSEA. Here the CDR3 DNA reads TGCAGCGTTACTCGGCGGTCTGAAGCTTTCTCT. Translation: CSVTRRSEAFS.

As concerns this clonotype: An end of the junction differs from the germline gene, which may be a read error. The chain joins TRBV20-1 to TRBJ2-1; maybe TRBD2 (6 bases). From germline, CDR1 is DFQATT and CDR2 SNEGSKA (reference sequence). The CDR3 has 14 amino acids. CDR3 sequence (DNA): TGTAGTGCTAGATGGGGGGAGACGTACAATAAGCAGTTCTTC. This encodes CSARWGETYNKQFF.

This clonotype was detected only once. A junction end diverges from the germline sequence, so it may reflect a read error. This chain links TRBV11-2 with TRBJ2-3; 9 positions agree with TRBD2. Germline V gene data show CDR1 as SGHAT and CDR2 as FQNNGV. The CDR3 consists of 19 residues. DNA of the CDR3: TGTGCAAGCAGCTTAGATGTAGCGGGAGTAGGACGTGGCATGGATACGCAGTATTTT. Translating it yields CASSLDVAGVGRGMDTQYF.

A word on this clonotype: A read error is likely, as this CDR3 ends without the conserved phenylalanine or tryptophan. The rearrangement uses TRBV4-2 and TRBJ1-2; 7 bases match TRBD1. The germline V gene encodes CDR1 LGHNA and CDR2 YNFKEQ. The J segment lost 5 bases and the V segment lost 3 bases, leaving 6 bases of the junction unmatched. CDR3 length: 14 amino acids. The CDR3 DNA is TGTGCCAGCAGCCATCCAGGGGGTAATTATGGCTACACCTTA. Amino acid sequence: CASSHPGGNYGYTL.

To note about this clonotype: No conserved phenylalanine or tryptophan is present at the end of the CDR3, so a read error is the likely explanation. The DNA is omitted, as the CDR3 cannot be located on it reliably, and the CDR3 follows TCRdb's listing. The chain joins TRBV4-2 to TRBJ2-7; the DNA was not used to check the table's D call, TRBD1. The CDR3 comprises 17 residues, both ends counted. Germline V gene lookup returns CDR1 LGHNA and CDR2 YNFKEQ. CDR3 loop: CASSQDKGTGGSYEQYL.

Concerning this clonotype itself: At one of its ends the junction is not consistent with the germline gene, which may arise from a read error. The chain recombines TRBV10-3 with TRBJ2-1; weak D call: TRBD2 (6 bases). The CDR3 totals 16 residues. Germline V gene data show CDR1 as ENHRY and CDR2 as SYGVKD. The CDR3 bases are TGTGTCATCAGTGAGTCATGGGACTCCGGCTACAATGAGCAGTTCTTC. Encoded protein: CVISESWDSGYNEQFF.

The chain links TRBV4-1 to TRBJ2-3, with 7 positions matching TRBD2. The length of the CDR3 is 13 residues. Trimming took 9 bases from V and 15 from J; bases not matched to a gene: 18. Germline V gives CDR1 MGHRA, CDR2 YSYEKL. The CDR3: CASEGGRSDRQYF. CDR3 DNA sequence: TGCGCCAGTGAGGGCGGGAGATCTGATAGGCAATATTTT.

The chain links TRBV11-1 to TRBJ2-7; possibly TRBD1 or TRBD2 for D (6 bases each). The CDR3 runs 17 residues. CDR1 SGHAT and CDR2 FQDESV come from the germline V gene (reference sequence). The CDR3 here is CLSSRENPGAHSYEQYF. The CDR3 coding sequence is TGTCTCAGCAGCCGGGAAAATCCGGGGGCTCACTCCTACGAGCAGTACTTC.

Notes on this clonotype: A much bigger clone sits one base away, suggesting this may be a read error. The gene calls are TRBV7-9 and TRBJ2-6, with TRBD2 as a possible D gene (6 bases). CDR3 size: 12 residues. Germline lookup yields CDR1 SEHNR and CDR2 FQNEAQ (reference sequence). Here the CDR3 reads CASILPLGRVTF. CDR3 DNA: TGTGCCAGCATCTTACCCCTCGGGAGAGTGACTTTC.

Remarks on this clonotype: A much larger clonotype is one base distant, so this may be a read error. DNA of the CDR3: TGCGCCAGCAGCCCAAATAGCGGGGTCGAATCCTACAATGAGCAGTTCTTC. Protein sequence: CASSPNSGVESYNEQFF. V and J are TRBV5-1 and TRBJ2-1; 8 bases line up with TRBD2. V was clipped by 4 bases and J by 1 base; unmatched bases: 10. CDR3 length equals 17 residues. From germline, CDR1 is SGHRS and CDR2 YFSETQ. Based on the CDR3 plus reference TRBV5-1 and TRBJ2-1, the full variable domain is KAGVTQTPRYLIKTRGQQVTLSCSPISGHRSVSWYQQTPGQGLQFLFEYFSETQRNKGNFPGRFSGRQFSNSRSEMNVSTLELGDSALYLCASSPNSGVESYNEQFFGPGTRLTVL.

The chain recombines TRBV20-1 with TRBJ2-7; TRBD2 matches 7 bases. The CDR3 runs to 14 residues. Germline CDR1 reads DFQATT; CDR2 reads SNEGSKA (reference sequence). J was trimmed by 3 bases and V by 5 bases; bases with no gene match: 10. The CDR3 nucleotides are TGCAGTGCTCATGGGGGGGACTCGTACTACGAGCAGTACTTC. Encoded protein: CSAHGGDSYYEQYF.

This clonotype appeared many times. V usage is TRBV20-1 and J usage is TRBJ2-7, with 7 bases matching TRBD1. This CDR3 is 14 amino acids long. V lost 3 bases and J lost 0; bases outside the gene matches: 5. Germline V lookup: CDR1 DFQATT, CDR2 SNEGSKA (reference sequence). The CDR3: CSARDRRSSYEQYF. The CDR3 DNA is TGCAGTGCTAGGGACAGGAGGAGCTCCTACGAGCAGTACTTC.

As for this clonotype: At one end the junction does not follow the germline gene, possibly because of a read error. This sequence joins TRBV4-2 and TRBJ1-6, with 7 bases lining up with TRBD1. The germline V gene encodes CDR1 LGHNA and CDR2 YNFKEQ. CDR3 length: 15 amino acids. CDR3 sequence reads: CTSKPRQGDNSPLHF. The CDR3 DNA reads TGTACCAGCAAACCACGACAGGGAGATAATTCACCCCTACACTTT.

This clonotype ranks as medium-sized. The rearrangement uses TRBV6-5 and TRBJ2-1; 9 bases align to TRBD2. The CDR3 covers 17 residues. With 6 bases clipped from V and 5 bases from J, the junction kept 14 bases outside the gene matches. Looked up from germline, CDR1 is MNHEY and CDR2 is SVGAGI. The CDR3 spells CASRHASGRGGDNEQFF. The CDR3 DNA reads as TGTGCCAGCAGGCACGCCTCGGGGCGGGGGGGGGACAATGAGCAGTTCTTC.

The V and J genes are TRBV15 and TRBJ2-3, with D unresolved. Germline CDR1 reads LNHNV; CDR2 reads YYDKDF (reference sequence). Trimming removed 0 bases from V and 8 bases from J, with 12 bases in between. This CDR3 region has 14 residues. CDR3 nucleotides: TGTGCCACCAGCAGAGACTCTTACTCGGCTACGCAGTATTTT. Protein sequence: CATSRDSYSATQYF.

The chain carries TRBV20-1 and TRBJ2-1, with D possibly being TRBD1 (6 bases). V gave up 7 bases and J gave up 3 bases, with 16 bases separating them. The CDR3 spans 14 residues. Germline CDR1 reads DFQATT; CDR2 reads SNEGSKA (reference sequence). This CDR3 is CSVSQGPSYNEQFF. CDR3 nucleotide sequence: TGCAGTGTGAGTCAGGGGCCCAGCTACAATGAGCAGTTCTTC.

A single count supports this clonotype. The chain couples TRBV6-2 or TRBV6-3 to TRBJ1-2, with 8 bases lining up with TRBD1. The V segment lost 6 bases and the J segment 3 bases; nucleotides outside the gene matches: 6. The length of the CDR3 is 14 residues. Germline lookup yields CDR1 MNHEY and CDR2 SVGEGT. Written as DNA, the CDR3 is TGTGCCAGCAGCGGCCTGACAGGGGACTATGGCTACACCTTC. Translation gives CASSGLTGDYGYTF.

DNA for the CDR3: TGTGCCAGCAGCCTCGAAGGCATCAGCTCTGGAAACACCATATATTTT. It codes for CASSLEGISSGNTIYF. The gene calls are TRBV2 and TRBJ1-3; D gene uncertain. This CDR3 is built from 16 residues. The germline V and J ends were trimmed by 6 bases and 0 bases, with 15 bases remaining between them. Germline V CDR1 and CDR2: SNHLY, FYNNEI.

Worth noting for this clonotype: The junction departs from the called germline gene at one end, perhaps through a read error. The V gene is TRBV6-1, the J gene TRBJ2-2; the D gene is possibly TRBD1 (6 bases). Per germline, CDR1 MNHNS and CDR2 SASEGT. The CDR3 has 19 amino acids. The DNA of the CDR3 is TGTGCCAGCAGCGAGACAGGACTTGGGAAGAACTTGAACACCGGGGTGCTGTTTTTT. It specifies CASSETGLGKNLNTGVLFF.